Sequencing of this T cell receptor (beta chain) was carried out in a study of blood T cell repertoires in COVID-19. Overall study context: Material from acute and convalescent COVID-19 was sourced from the United States, Italy and Spain. PBMCs, B-cell-depleted T cells, or T cells provided the cDNA or gDNA that made up the material.

Germline loops: CDR1 KGHSH, CDR2 LQKENI. V lost 3 bases, J lost 8 bases, and 19 bases lay in between. The CDR3 length is 16 residues. Original data processing: Reference gene primers were amplified, and this amplification served to estimate nucleated cell counts. Here immunoSEQ multiplex PCR was the method, and the copy in TCRdb shows in-frame clones only, minus some. The V and J calls and clone size come from that table; D and trimming were worked out from the DNA. The table shows about 140,000 clones, with around 78% occurring only once. The gene calls are TRBV18 and TRBJ1-4, with D possibly being TRBD1 (6 bases). The sequenced sample consisted of peripheral blood. This sequence was found in a woman aged 60-75 years with acute or convalescent COVID-19. As DNA, the CDR3 is TGTGCCAGCTCACCGCCTCGGGGGGGCGGAAGCGAAAAACTGTTTTTT. Its protein is CASSPPRGGGSEKLFF.